These 2 T cell receptor beta chains were all obtained from the same sample, sequenced in a study of shared clonotypes between healthy human individuals. Sequencing was performed with immunoSEQ multiplex PCR; in TCRdb, only in-frame clones are kept and a portion is missing. The sample carries about 1.4 million clones, over 95% recorded once. Input material: naive CD4+ T cells sorted from blood. Subset described: CD45RA+ positively selected. Receptor source: a man younger than 45 in good health.

This chain joins TRBV5-1 and TRBJ2-2; D is undetermined. V was clipped by 5 bases and J by 6 bases, with 8 bases between them. Germline CDR1 reads SGHRS; CDR2 reads YFSETQ. The CDR3 runs 12 residues. The CDR3 DNA reads TGCGCCAGCAGATTAGGAGCCGGGGAGCTGTTTTTT. It encodes CASRLGAGELFF.

The V and J genes are TRBV4-3 and TRBJ2-2; D unclear. Germline CDR1 LGHNA, CDR2 YSLEER. V was trimmed by 0 bases and J by 5 bases, leaving 10 bases between them. The CDR3 length is 15 residues. CDR3 DNA: TGCGCCAGCAGCCAAGATCTGGCGCAGACCGGGGAGCTGTTTTTT. The encoded protein is CASSQDLAQTGELFF.